The rows below give T cell receptor beta chains drawn from one sample of a study of OX40 agonist ivuxolimab in advanced cancers. This table comes from immunoSEQ multiplex PCR, and its TCRdb copy is limited to in-frame clones, with some not included. Counted here are about 59,000 clones, 75% to 90% occurring once; the ten biggest clones make up approximately 2%. Specimen: CD4+ or CD8+ T cells sorted from blood, collected in a trial of the OX40 agonist ivuxolimab. The origin of the receptors is an adult with an advanced solid tumor such as melanoma, head and neck, liver or kidney cancer. Both conserved end residues are part of each CDR3. A D gene is named only where the DNA matches it firmly. Some rows have no size entry. The others give once, few or many, or a class for an expanded clone.

TRBJ2-3 | 15 | . | TRBD1 | TRBV12-5 | TGTGCTAGTGGTACCGCAGGGGGACGCACAGATACGCAGTATTTT | CASGTAGGRTDTQYF
TRBJ1-1 | 15 | once | . | TRBV5-4 | TGTGCCAGCAGCTTGGGGGGGGCGAAGAGGACTGAAGCTTTCTTT | CASSLGGAKRTEAFF
TRBJ2-4 | 13 | . | . | TRBV11-3 | TGTGCCAGCAGCTTGGGACCGGGCAACATTCAGTACTTC | CASSLGPGNIQYF
TRBJ2-1 | 14 | . | . | TRBV27 | TGTGCCAGCAACCCTCTGACAGGCCGGCGGGCTCAGTTCTTC | CASNPLTGRRAQFF
TRBJ2-1 | 17 | . | TRBD1 | TRBV10-1 | TGCGCCAGCAGTGCCACAGGGGGATACGGATACTACAATGAGCAGTTCTTC | CASSATGGYGYYNEQFF
TRBJ2-3 | 16 | . | TRBD1 | TRBV18 | TGTGCCAGCTCACCGTCACGGACAGGGGGCCCCGATACGCAGTATTTT | CASSPSRTGGPDTQYF
TRBJ1-1 | 14 | . | . | TRBV7-3 | TGTGCCAGCAGCAGAGGACATGCGAACACTGAAGCTTTCTTT | CASSRGHANTEAFF
TRBJ1-2 | 15 | . | TRBD1 | TRBV7-8 | TGTGCCAGCAGCCCGCAAAACAGGGGTTCCCATGGCTACACCTTC | CASSPQNRGSHGYTF
TRBJ1-6 | 18 | . | . | TRBV6-1 | TGTGCCAGCAGTGAATTCTATTTGGCAGGGGACCTTAGCGCACCCCTCCACTTT | CASSEFYLAGDLSAPLHF
TRBJ2-7 | 12 | . | TRBD2 | TRBV2 | TGTGCCAGCGGGACTAAGGGAAGCGAGCAGTACTTC | CASGTKGSEQYF
TRBJ1-5 | 15 | once | . | TRBV5-1 | TGCGCCAGCAGCTTGGAAGCAGGCGAGGGTCAGCCCCAGCATTTT | CASSLEAGEGQPQHF
TRBJ1-3 | 16 | once | . | TRBV7-2 | TGTGCCAGCAGCCCCAACGCCCCGACAACTGGAAACACCATATATTTT | CASSPNAPTTGNTIYF
TRBJ1-5 | 13 | . | . | TRBV30 | TGTGCCTGGAGTCCAGGGGAAGGACAGCCCCAGCATTTT | CAWSPGEGQPQHF
TRBJ2-5 | 14 | . | . | TRBV5-1 | TGCGCCAGCAGGATGGACGGCTTTGTGTGGACCCAGTACTTC | CASRMDGFVWTQYF
TRBJ1-1 | 16 | . | . | TRBV5-1 | TGCGCCAGCAGCTTGGAACGACAGGATTTGAACACTGAAGCTTTCTTT | CASSLERQDLNTEAFF
TRBJ1-3 | 15 | . | . | TRBV28 | TGTGCCAGCAGTACCCAGACAGCCTCTGGAAACACCATATATTTT | CASSTQTASGNTIYF
TRBJ2-1 | 16 | . | . | TRBV5-4 | TGTGCCAGCAGCTTGGACCCCCTAGCCACTGTCAATGAGCAGTTCTTC | CASSLDPLATVNEQFF
TRBJ1-1 | 12 | . | . | TRBV30 | TGTGCCTGGAGTCAGGGTAGGACTGAAGCTTTCTTT | CAWSQGRTEAFF
TRBJ2-7 | 13 | . | . | TRBV18 | TGTGCCAGCTCGGGGGACGGAGGGTACGAGCAGTACTTC | CASSGDGGYEQYF
TRBJ1-4 | 16 | . | . | TRBV10-3 | TGTGCCATCAGTGAGTCGGGGTCAGGGAATGGTGAAAAACTGTTTTTT | CAISESGSGNGEKLFF
TRBJ2-3 | 15 | once | . | TRBV4-1 | TGCGCCAGCAGCCAAGATGAGGCCAGCAGGGATACGCAGTATTTT | CASSQDEASRDTQYF
TRBJ2-2 | 16 | . | . | TRBV4-1 | TGCGCCAGCAGCCGAGCAGGGGACCCGAACACCGGGGAGCTGTTTTTT | CASSRAGDPNTGELFF
TRBJ2-3 | 12 | . | . | TRBV6-5 | TGTGCCAGCGTGTCCAGCACAGATACGCAGTATTTT | CASVSSTDTQYF
TRBJ2-1 | 14 | once | TRBD2 | TRBV5-4 | TGTGCCAGCGGACTAGCGGGCCCCTTCAATGAGCAGTTCTTC | CASGLAGPFNEQFF
TRBJ2-7 | 13 | . | . | TRBV11-3 | TGTGCCAGCAGCTTAGGCCTAGCGAATGAGCAGTACTTC | CASSLGLANEQYF
TRBJ1-2 | 13 | . | TRBD1 | TRBV7-9 | TGTGCCAGCAGCTTCGGACAGGGACTAGGCTACACCTTC | CASSFGQGLGYTF
TRBJ2-7 | 15 | . | TRBD1 | TRBV5-1 | TGCGCCAGCAGCTTGGGGGACAGGGAAGGAGACGAGCAGTACTTC | CASSLGDREGDEQYF
TRBJ2-1 | 15 | . | TRBD2 | TRBV7-3 | TGTGCCAGCAGCTGGGGCCCGGGAGGGATTATAGAGCAGTTCTTC | CASSWGPGGIIEQFF
TRBJ2-3 | 16 | . | TRBD2 | TRBV5-6 | TGTGCCAGCAGCTCTCATCTAGCGGGAGAGTTAGATACGCAGTATTTT | CASSSHLAGELDTQYF
TRBJ2-7 | 16 | . | . | TRBV30 | TGTGCCTGGAGTGTCGTGGGTATGGGGCTCGCGATTCAGCAGTACTTC | CAWSVVGMGLAIQQYF
TRBJ1-5 | 15 | once | . | TRBV30 | TGTGCCTGGAGTTCCGGGACATCTAGCAATCAGCCCCAGCATTTT | CAWSSGTSSNQPQHF
TRBJ2-7 | 14 | few | . | TRBV5-1 | TGCGCCAGCAGCTTGACTACAGGTTCCTACGAGCAGTACTTC | CASSLTTGSYEQYF